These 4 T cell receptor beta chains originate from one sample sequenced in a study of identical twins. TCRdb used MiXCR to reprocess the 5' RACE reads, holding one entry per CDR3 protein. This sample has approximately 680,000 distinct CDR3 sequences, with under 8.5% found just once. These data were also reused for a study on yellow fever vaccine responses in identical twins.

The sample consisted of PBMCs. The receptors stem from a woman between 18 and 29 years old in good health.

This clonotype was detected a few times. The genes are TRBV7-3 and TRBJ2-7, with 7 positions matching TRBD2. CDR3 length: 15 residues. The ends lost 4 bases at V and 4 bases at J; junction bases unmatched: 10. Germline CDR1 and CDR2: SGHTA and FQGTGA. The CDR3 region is CASSSGGLPPYEQYF. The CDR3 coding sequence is TGTGCCAGCAGCTCGGGAGGACTACCCCCTTACGAGCAGTACTTC.

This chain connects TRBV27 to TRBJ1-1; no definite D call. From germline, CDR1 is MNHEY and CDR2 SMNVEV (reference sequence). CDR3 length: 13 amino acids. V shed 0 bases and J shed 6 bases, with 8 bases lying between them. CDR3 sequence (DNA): TGTGCCAGCAGTTTATCGCGGGTAGCTGAAGCTTTCTTT. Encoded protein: CASSLSRVAEAFF.

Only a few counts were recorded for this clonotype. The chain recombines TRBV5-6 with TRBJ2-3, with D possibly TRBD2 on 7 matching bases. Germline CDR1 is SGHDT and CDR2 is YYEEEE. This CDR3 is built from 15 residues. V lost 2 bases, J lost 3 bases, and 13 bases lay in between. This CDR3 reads CASSFWGGWTDTQYF. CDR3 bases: TGTGCCAGCAGCTTCTGGGGGGGCTGGACAGATACGCAGTATTTT.

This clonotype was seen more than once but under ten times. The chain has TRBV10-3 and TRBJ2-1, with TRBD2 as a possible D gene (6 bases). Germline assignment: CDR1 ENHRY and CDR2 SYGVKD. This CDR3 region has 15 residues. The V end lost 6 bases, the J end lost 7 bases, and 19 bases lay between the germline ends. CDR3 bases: TGTGCCATCAGGCCCCCGCTTAGCGGAGGGAATGAGCAGTTCTTC. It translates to CAIRPPLSGGNEQFF.